This T cell receptor (beta chain) was captured by sequencing in a study of T cell repertoires in cytomegalovirus infection. Study details: Through public TCR beta signatures, both CMV infection and matching HLA type were indicated. Study-wide points: Within the response measured ex vivo, HLA-C-restricted CMV-specific TCR beta clonotypes were dominant. Cumulative public TCR beta family frequency identified CMV carriers with the relevant HLA.

As regards this clonotype: Its cognate antigen is unknown.

CDR1 is MGHDK, CDR2 SYGVNS, per germline. This CDR3 region has 14 residues. V was clipped by 5 bases and J by 4 bases; unmatched bases: 5. TCRdb redid the calling of the reads with MiXCR, one entry per CDR3 protein. The data contain some 600,000 distinct CDR3 sequences, 24% of them singletons. This sequence was found in a human donor in good health (CMV status not recorded). Some clones in this sample may be carry-over from other donors' samples. This sequence joins TRBV25-1 and TRBJ2-1; 7 bases line up with TRBD1. Sequenced material: CD8+ T cells from PBMCs. In nucleotides, the CDR3 is TGTGCCAGCAGTCCGGGACAGAAGTACAATGAGCAGTTCTTC. It is translated as CASSPGQKYNEQFF.